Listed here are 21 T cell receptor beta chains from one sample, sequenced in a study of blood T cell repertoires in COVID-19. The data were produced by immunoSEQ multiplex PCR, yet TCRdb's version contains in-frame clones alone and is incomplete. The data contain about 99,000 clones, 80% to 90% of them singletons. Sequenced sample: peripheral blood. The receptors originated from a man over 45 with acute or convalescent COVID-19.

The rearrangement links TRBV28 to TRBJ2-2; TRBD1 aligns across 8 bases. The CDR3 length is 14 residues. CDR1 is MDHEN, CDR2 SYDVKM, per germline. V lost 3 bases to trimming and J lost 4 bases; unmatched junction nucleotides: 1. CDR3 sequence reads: CASSFTGGTGELFF. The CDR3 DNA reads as TGTGCCAGCAGTTTTACAGGGGGCACCGGGGAGCTGTTTTTT.

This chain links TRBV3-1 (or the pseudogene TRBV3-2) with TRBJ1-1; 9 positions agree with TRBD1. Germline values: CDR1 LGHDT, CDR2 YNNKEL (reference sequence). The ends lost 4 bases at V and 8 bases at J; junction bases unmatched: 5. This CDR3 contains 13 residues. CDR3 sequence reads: CASSPRTGAEAFF. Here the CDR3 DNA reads TGTGCCAGCAGCCCCCGGACAGGGGCCGAAGCTTTCTTT.

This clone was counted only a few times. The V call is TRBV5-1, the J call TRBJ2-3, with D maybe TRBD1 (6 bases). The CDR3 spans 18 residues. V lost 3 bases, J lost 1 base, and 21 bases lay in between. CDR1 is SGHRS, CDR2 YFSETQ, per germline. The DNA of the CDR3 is TGCGCCAGCAGCTACCCAAAAACAGGGACCTACGGCACAGATACGCAGTATTTT. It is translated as CASSYPKTGTYGTDTQYF.

The CDR3 spells CASRPGDRVGGDTQYF. In nucleotides, the CDR3 is TGTGCCAGCAGGCCAGGGGACAGGGTTGGAGGGGATACGCAGTATTTT. V gene TRBV2 combines with J gene TRBJ2-3; TRBD1 matches 9 bases. Germline CDR1 reads SNHLY; CDR2 reads FYNNEI. The V gene end was trimmed by 6 bases and the J gene end by 6 bases; junction bases not matched to a gene: 13. The CDR3 totals 16 residues.

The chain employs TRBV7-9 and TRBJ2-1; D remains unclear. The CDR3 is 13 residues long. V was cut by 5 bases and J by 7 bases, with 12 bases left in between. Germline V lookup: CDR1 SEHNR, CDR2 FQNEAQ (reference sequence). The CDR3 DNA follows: TGTGCCAGCAGCCCCCCTTTGAGGAATGAGCAGTTCTTC. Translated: CASSPPLRNEQFF. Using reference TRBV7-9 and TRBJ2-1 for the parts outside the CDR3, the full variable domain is DTGVSQNPRHKITKRGQNVTFRCDPISEHNRLYWYRQTLGQGPEFLTYFQNEAQLEKSRLLSDRFSAERPKGSFSTLEIQRTEQGDSAMYLCASSPPLRNEQFFGPGTRLTVL.

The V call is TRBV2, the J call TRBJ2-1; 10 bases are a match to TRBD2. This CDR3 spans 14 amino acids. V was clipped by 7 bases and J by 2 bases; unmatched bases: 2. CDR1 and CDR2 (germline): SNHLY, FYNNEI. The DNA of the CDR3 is TGTGCCAGCAAGCTAGCGGGGGCCTACAATGAGCAGTTCTTC. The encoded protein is CASKLAGAYNEQFF.

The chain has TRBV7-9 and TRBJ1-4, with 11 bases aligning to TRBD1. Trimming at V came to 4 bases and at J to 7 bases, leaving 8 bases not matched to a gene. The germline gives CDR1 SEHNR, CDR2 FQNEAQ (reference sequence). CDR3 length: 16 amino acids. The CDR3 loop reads CASSSLTGTGGEKLFF. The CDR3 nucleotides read TGTGCCAGCAGCTCCCTAACCGGGACAGGGGGTGAAAAACTGTTTTTT. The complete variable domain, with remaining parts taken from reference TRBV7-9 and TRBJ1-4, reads DTGVSQNPRHKITKRGQNVTFRCDPISEHNRLYWYRQTLGQGPEFLTYFQNEAQLEKSRLLSDRFSAERPKGSFSTLEIQRTEQGDSAMYLCASSSLTGTGGEKLFFGSGTQLSVL.

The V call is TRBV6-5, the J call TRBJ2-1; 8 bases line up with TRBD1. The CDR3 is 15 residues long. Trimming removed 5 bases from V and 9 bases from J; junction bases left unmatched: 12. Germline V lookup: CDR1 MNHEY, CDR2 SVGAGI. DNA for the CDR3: TGTGCCAGCAGTCGTGGACAGGGTGGTACCGGTGAGCAGTTCTTC. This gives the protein CASSRGQGGTGEQFF.

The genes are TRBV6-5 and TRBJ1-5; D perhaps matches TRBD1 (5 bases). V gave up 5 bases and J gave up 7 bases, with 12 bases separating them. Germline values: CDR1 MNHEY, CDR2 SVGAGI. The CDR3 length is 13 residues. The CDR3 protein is CASSTRGEQPQHF. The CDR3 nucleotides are TGTGCCAGCAGTACCCGGGGGGAACAGCCCCAGCATTTT.

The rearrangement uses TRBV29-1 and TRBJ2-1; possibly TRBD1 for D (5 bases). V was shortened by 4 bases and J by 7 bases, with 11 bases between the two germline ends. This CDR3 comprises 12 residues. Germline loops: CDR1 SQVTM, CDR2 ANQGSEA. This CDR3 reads CSVGRAGNEQFF. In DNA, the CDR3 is TGCAGCGTTGGCAGGGCTGGTAATGAGCAGTTCTTC.

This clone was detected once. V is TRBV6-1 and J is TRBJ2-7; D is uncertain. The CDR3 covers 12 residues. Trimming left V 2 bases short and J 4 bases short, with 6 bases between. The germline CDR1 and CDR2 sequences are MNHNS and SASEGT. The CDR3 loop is CASSEFPYEQYF. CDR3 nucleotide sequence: TGTGCCAGCAGTGAATTCCCGTACGAGCAGTACTTC.

Here the CDR3 reads CASSLRDYVDTQYF. For the CDR3, the DNA is TGTGCCAGCAGTTTACGGGACTATGTAGATACGCAGTATTTT. The V and J genes are TRBV27 and TRBJ2-3, with TRBD2 identical over 7 bases. Trimming at V came to 2 bases and at J to 5 bases, leaving 4 bases not matched to a gene. The germline V gene encodes CDR1 MNHEY and CDR2 SMNVEV (reference sequence). This CDR3 is built from 14 residues.

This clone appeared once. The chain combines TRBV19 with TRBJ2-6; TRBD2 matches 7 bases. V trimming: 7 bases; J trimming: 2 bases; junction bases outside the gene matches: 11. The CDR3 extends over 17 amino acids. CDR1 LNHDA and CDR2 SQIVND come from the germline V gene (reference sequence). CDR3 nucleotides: TGTGCCAGTACCATAGGTGAGGGGAGGGCTGGGGCCAACGTCCTGACTTTC. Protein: CASTIGEGRAGANVLTF.

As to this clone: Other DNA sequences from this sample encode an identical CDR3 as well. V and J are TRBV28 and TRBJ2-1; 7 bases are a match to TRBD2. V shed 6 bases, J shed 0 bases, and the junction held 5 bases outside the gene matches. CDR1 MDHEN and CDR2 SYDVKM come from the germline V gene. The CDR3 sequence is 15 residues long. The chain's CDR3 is CASRPGGSSYNEQFF. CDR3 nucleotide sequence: TGTGCCAGCAGGCCTGGCGGGAGCTCCTACAATGAGCAGTTCTTC. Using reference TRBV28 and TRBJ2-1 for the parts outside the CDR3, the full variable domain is DVKVTQSSRYLVKRTGEKVFLECVQDMDHENMFWYRQDPGLGLRLIYFSYDVKMKEKGDIPEGYSVSREKKERFSLILESASTNQTSMYLCASRPGGSSYNEQFFGPGTRLTVL.

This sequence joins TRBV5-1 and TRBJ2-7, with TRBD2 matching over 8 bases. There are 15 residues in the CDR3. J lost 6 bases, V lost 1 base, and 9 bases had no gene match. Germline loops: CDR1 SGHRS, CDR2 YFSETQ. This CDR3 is CASSLSKREQGEQYF. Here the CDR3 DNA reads TGCGCCAGCAGCTTGAGTAAGCGGGAGCAAGGCGAGCAGTACTTC.

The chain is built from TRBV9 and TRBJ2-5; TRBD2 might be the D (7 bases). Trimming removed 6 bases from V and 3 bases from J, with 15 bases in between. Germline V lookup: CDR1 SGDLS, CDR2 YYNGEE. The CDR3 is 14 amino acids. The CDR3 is CASTGASGEETQYF. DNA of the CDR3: TGTGCCAGCACGGGGGCTAGCGGTGAAGAGACCCAGTACTTC.

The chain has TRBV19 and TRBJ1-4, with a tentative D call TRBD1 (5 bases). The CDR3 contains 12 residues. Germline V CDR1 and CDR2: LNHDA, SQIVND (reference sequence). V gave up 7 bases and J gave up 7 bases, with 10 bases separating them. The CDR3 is CASTGGSEKLFF. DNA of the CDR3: TGTGCCAGTACGGGGGGGAGTGAAAAACTGTTTTTT.

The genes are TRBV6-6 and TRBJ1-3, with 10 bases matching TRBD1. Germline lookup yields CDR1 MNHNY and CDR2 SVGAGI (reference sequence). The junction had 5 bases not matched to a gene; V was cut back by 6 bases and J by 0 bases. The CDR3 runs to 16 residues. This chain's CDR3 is CASRTRDRGSGNTIYF. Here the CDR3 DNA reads TGTGCCAGCAGAACCCGGGACAGGGGCTCTGGAAACACCATATATTTT.

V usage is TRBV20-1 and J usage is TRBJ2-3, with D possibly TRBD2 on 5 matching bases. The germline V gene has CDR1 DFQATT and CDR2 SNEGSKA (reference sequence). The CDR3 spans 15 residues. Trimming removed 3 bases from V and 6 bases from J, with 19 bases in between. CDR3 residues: CSASHGGSTSDTQYF. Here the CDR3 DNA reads TGCAGTGCTAGTCACGGAGGATCGACTTCGGATACGCAGTATTTT.

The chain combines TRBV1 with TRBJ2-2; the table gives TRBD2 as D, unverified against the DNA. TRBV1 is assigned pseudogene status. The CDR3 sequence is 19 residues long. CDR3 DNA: TGCACCAGCAGCCAAGTAGGACTAGCGGGAGGGCCGGGCACCGGGGAGCTGTTTTTT. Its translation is CTSSQVGLAGGPGTGELFF.

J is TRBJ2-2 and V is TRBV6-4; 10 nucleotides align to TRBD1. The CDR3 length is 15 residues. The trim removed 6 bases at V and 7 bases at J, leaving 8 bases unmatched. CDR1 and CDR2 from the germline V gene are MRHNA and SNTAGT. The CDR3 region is CASSTGQGYDGELFF. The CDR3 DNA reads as TGTGCCAGCAGCACGGGACAGGGGTACGACGGGGAGCTGTTTTTT.